This entry features one T cell receptor beta chain sequence. The antigen is undetermined. Repertoires were generated with immunoSEQ multiplex PCR, while TCRdb's copy carries only in-frame clones and drops some. The sample lists 25,000 to 35,000 clones; around 75% were seen once. Antigen-specific CD4+ T cell clonotypes were called by their expansion after viral peptide-pool culture in ViraFEST. Subsequent to less than eleven days of culture, CD4+ T cells were isolated. The vaccine given was either BNT162b2 or mRNA-1273, in two doses. The study found no prior SARS-CoV-2 infection in the vaccine recipients, who tested negative for nucleocapsid antibodies. A few million PBMC were seeded per well and grown in the presence of roughly 10 IU/ml IL-2 and about 10 ug/ml peptides. V was pared by 4 bases and J by 5 bases, with 24 bases between. The CDR3 runs to 17 residues. CDR1 SGDLS and CDR2 YYNGEE come from the germline V gene.

The data were obtained in a study of vaccination effects on CD4 cells after COVID-19. Regarding the study as a whole: Few convalescent patients, and no early post-infection timepoints, were available to the study. In the late period after vaccination, infection- and vaccine-induced clones contracted markedly.

This clonotype originated in a human donor who received a COVID-19 vaccine. Some clones in this sample may be carry-over from other donors' samples. The source was CD4+ T cells from PBMCs cultured with SARS-CoV-2 spike peptides, collected after COVID-19 vaccination. The rearrangement links TRBV9 to TRBJ1-1; D perhaps matches TRBD1 (6 bases). The CDR3 DNA sequence: TGTGCCAGCAGCTCATCTCCCCCAGGCGTACAGGGTACTGAAGCTTTCTTT. Its translation: CASSSSPPGVQGTEAFF.